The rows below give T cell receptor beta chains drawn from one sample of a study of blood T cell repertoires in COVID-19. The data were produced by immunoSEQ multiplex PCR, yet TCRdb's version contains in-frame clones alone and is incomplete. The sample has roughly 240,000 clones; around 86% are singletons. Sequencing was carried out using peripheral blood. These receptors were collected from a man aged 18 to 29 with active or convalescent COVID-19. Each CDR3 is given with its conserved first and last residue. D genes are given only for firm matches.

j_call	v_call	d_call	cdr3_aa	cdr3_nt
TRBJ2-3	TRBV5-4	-	CASSTPSRTDTQYF	TGTGCCAGCTCCACTCCGAGCCGCACAGATACGCAGTATTTT
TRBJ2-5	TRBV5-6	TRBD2	CASSLFGAGEETQYF	TGTGCCAGCAGCTTGTTCGGAGCGGGGGAAGAGACCCAGTACTTC
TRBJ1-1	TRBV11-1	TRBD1	CASSLLSSGTGDAFF	TGTGCCAGCAGCTTACTTAGCTCCGGGACAGGTGACGCTTTCTTT
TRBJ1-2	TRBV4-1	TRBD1	CASSQAQGDYGYTF	TGCGCCAGCAGCCAAGCTCAGGGGGACTATGGCTACACCTTC
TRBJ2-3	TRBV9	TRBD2	CASSVASGGLADTQYF	TGTGCCAGCAGCGTAGCTAGCGGGGGGCTCGCAGATACGCAGTATTTT
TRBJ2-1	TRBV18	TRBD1	CASSPLNFDRGRYNEQFF	TGTGCCAGCTCACCTCTCAACTTTGACAGGGGGCGATACAATGAGCAGTTCTTC
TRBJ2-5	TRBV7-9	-	CASSPEIQETQYF	TGTGCCAGCAGCCCCGAGATCCAAGAGACCCAGTACTTC
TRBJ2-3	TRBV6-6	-	CASRRLQGTDTQYF	TGTGCCAGCAGACGACTACAGGGAACAGATACGCAGTATTTT
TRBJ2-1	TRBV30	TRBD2	CAWMGGIRQFF	TGTGCCTGGATGGGGGGGATACGGCAGTTCTTC
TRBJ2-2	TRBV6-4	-	CASSAEGGRTGELFF	TGTGCCAGCAGTGCGGAGGGGGGGCGCACCGGGGAGCTGTTTTTT
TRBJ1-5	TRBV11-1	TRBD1	CASSSGQYNQPQHF	TGTGCCAGCAGCTCGGGACAGTACAATCAGCCCCAGCATTTT
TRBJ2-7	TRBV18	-	CASSPPQGIPHEQYF	TGTGCCAGCTCACCACCTCAGGGCATTCCCCACGAGCAGTACTTC
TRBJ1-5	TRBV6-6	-	CASSVNRQPQHF	TGTGCCAGCAGTGTAAATAGACAGCCCCAGCATTTT
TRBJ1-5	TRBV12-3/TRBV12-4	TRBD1	CASGQGNNQPQHF	TGTGCCAGTGGACAGGGGAACAATCAGCCCCAGCATTTT
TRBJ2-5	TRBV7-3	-	CASSLQVQETQYF	TGTGCCAGCAGCTTACAGGTCCAAGAGACCCAGTACTTC